The 6 T cell receptor beta chains in this list originate from one sample, sequenced in a study of human T cells and chemical hapten exposure. Specified time point: healthy volunteer bleed at 6 weeks. Researchers extracted total RNA from unfractionated whole blood. TCRdb re-called the RACE reads with MiXCR, one entry per CDR3 protein. The table shows more than 60,000 distinct CDR3 sequences, with over 8.5% occurring only once. Sequencing used whole blood. The receptors derive from a male donor in good health. Some clones in this sample may be carry-over from other donors' samples.

This clonotype has more than one count but fewer than ten. The chain recombines TRBV29-1 with TRBJ2-7; no firm D call. The CDR3 runs to 13 residues. Germline V gene data show CDR1 as SQVTM and CDR2 as ANQGSEA. V lost 7 bases, J lost 3 bases, and 16 bases lay in between. The CDR3 DNA is TGCAGCGCCGGCCCAGCGACCGGCTACGAGCAGTACTTC. Amino acids: CSAGPATGYEQYF.

This clonotype was recorded many times. This rearrangement joins TRBV29-1 to TRBJ2-1; 8 bases match TRBD1. This CDR3 has 14 residues. The junction had 6 bases not matched to a gene; V was cut back by 6 bases and J by 2 bases. From germline, CDR1 is SQVTM and CDR2 ANQGSEA. CDR3 in DNA: TGCAGCGTCTCCCGGGACAGGACCTACAATGAGCAGTTCTTC. This sequence encodes CSVSRDRTYNEQFF.

The chain uses TRBV29-1 and TRBJ1-5; 12 bases match TRBD1. CDR3 length equals 14 residues. J gave up 4 bases and V 6 bases, and 4 bases lay outside the gene matches. The germline V gene has CDR1 SQVTM and CDR2 ANQGSEA. CDR3 nucleotides: TGCAGCGTCCCGGGACAGGGGGCTAATCAGCCCCAGCATTTT. Encoded protein: CSVPGQGANQPQHF.

This clonotype was seen only a few times. The V and J genes are TRBV10-3 and TRBJ2-5, with D perhaps matching TRBD2 (5 bases). The CDR3 has 12 residues. Trimming took off 3 bases at V and 7 bases at J, with 9 bases between the two ends. The V gene's germline CDR1 is ENHRY and CDR2 SYGVKD. CDR3 coding DNA: TGTGCCATCAGTGACGGGGTTAGGACCCAGTACTTC. Its protein is CAISDGVRTQYF.

This clonotype was counted many times. The chain combines TRBV7-6 with TRBJ2-3; maybe TRBD2 (6 bases). This CDR3 has 16 residues. V lost 6 bases to trimming and J lost 1 base, with 17 bases between them. Germline-derived CDR1 and CDR2 are SGHVS and FNYEAQ. In DNA form, the CDR3 reads TGTGCCAGCAGACTAGCCGGGGCGGAGGGCACAGATACGCAGTATTTT. This sequence encodes CASRLAGAEGTDTQYF.

Here the CDR3 reads CASSEAGSRAGQETQYF. As DNA, the CDR3 is TGTGCCAGCAGTGAAGCCGGGAGTAGAGCGGGGCAAGAGACCCAGTACTTC. The rearrangement joins TRBV2 to TRBJ2-5, with 7 positions matching TRBD2. The CDR3 totals 17 residues. In germline, CDR1 is SNHLY, CDR2 FYNNEI. The V segment lost 0 bases and the J segment 2 bases; nucleotides outside the gene matches: 9.